The 20 T cell receptor beta chains below all came from one sample that was sequenced in a study of cytomegalovirus exposure and HLA in healthy donors. Primers for the PCR totalled 60 Vbeta and 13 Jbeta. TCRdb's table, derived via immunoSEQ multiplex PCR, lists solely in-frame clones and lacks some. Of about 89,000 clones listed, 86% are singletons. Sequenced: PBMCs. The receptor set was obtained from a young man in good health and CMV-seropositive.

The chain recombines TRBV7-9 with TRBJ1-4; a weak D match, TRBD1 (6 bases). The CDR3 is 15 residues long. Germline V gives CDR1 SEHNR, CDR2 FQNEAQ (reference sequence). The ends were cut back, 5 bases at V and 8 bases at J, with 18 bases in the middle. Here the CDR3 DNA reads TGTGCCAGCAGCCCCCAGGGGTCGGACCCGGAAAAACTGTTTTTT. This codes for CASSPQGSDPEKLFF.

The chain combines TRBV5-1 with TRBJ2-5, with D hard to call. The CDR3 is 13 amino acids. Between the trimmed V and J ends, which lost 4 bases and 1 base, there was a span of 8 bases. Germline V gives CDR1 SGHRS, CDR2 YFSETQ. CDR3 nucleotides: TGCGCCAGCAGCGAGACTCCCCAAGAGACCCAGTACTTC. Its translation is CASSETPQETQYF.

This clone appeared a single time. The CDR3 sequence: CASMSSGSGDTQYF. The CDR3 DNA reads as TGCGCCAGCATGTCTAGCGGGAGCGGAGATACGCAGTATTTT. The rearrangement uses TRBV10-2 and TRBJ2-3; 10 bases map to TRBD2. The V gene end was trimmed by 7 bases and the J gene end by 5 bases; junction bases not matched to a gene: 6. Germline V gene sequence: CDR1 WSHSY, CDR2 SAAADI. CDR3 length: 14 residues.

This clone appeared a single time. V gene TRBV27 combines with J gene TRBJ2-7; 12 nucleotides align to TRBD2. CDR3 length equals 17 residues. Germline-derived CDR1 and CDR2 are MNHEY and SMNVEV (reference sequence). Trimming took 6 bases from V and 2 from J; bases not matched to a gene: 11. This chain's CDR3 is CASSEGLAGGSPYEQYF. The CDR3 DNA sequence: TGTGCCAGCAGCGAGGGACTAGCGGGTGGCAGTCCCTACGAGCAGTACTTC.

The genes are TRBV27 and TRBJ2-2; D might be TRBD1 (5 bases). Germline values: CDR1 MNHEY, CDR2 SMNVEV (reference sequence). V lost 2 bases and J 3 bases, leaving 10 bases between the germline ends. The CDR3 extends over 15 amino acids. CDR3 DNA: TGTGCCAGCAGTTTAGAACGGACATACACCGGGGAGCTGTTTTTT. Its protein is CASSLERTYTGELFF.

Here the CDR3 DNA reads TGTGCCAGCAGTGAATGGCCCGGGGATAGCAATCAGCCCCAGCATTTT. This sequence encodes CASSEWPGDSNQPQHF. The chain employs TRBV2 and TRBJ1-5; D is uncertain. The CDR3 runs to 16 residues. Germline CDR1 reads SNHLY; CDR2 reads FYNNEI. The V gene lost 2 bases and the J gene lost 0 bases, with 11 bases spanning the gap.

The chain couples TRBV5-4 to TRBJ2-5; tentative D call: TRBD1 (5 bases). The germline V gene has CDR1 SGHNT and CDR2 YYREEE (reference sequence). Trimming stripped 4 bases from V and 5 bases from J, with 9 bases between. The CDR3 length is 12 residues. The CDR3 protein is CASSRKGETQYF. Written as DNA, the CDR3 is TGTGCCAGCAGCCGAAAGGGGGAGACCCAGTACTTC.

V usage is TRBV5-1 and J usage is TRBJ2-5; maybe TRBD1 (5 bases). V was clipped by 2 bases and J by 3 bases, with 14 bases between them. CDR1 and CDR2 (germline): SGHRS, YFSETQ. This CDR3 is built from 15 residues. CDR3: CASSFGAAAEETQYF. The CDR3 DNA reads TGCGCCAGCAGCTTTGGGGCAGCAGCTGAAGAGACCCAGTACTTC.

The V call is TRBV30, the J call TRBJ2-7; D possibly corresponds to TRBD1 (6 bases). The CDR3 has 15 amino acids. The V gene lost 4 bases and the J gene lost 1 base, with 17 bases spanning the gap. CDR1 GTSNPN and CDR2 SVGIG come from the germline V gene (reference sequence). CDR3 DNA sequence: TGTGCCTGGACCAGTACAGGGTTCTGGTCCTACGAGCAGTACTTC. This codes for CAWTSTGFWSYEQYF. Full variable domain (rest looked up from reference TRBV30 and TRBJ2-7): SQTIHQWPATLVQPVGSPLSLECTVEGTSNPNLYWYRQAAGRGLQLLFYSVGIGQISSEVPQNLSASRPQDRQFILSSKKLLLSDSGFYLCAWTSTGFWSYEQYFGPGTRLTVT.

This clone was observed once. This chain links TRBV2 with TRBJ2-5, with TRBD2 as a possible D gene (7 bases). Trimming removed 5 bases from V and 2 bases from J, with 15 bases in between. This CDR3 has 15 residues. Germline V CDR1 and CDR2: SNHLY, FYNNEI. CDR3 sequence reads: CASSIWGGHQETQYF. The CDR3 DNA is TGTGCCAGCAGTATATGGGGGGGGCATCAAGAGACCCAGTACTTC.

The chain uses TRBV7-2 and TRBJ2-3, with D maybe TRBD2 (6 bases). The ends were cut back, 6 bases at V and 2 bases at J, with 12 bases in the middle. The germline gives CDR1 SGHTA, CDR2 FQGNSA. CDR3 size: 14 residues. The CDR3 here is CASRAGGATDTQYF. In DNA form, the CDR3 reads TGTGCCAGCAGAGCGGGTGGGGCCACAGATACGCAGTATTTT.

The J gene is TRBJ1-4, the V gene TRBV23-1; 8 bases line up with TRBD1. TRBV23-1 is placed among ORFs of uncertain function. The ends lost 0 bases at V and 10 bases at J; junction bases unmatched: 13. The CDR3 runs to 17 residues. The CDR3 nucleotides are TGCGCCAGCAGTCAATCGTGGACAGGGTCGTGTTACGGAAAACTGTTTTTT. Its protein product is CASSQSWTGSCYGKLFF.

The rearrangement joins TRBV27 to TRBJ1-2, with TRBD1 matching over 9 bases. This CDR3 has 14 amino acids. Germline CDR1 is MNHEY and CDR2 is SMNVEV (reference sequence). The V gene end was trimmed by 3 bases and the J gene end by 5 bases; junction bases not matched to a gene: 4. In DNA form, the CDR3 reads TGTGCCAGCAGTTTGGACAGGGGTTCGTATGGCTACACCTTC. Translated: CASSLDRGSYGYTF.

J is TRBJ2-7 and V is TRBV11-2, with D possibly TRBD2 on 6 matching bases. V was clipped by 5 bases and J by 4 bases, with 21 bases between them. The CDR3 totals 16 residues. Germline CDR1 reads SGHAT; CDR2 reads FQNNGV. Written as DNA, the CDR3 is TGTGCCAGCAGCCTATTATCCGGGACGGGGAGGTACGAGCAGTACTTC. This gives the protein CASSLLSGTGRYEQYF.

This chain joins TRBV7-9 and TRBJ2-1; 10 bases agree with TRBD2. The germline gives CDR1 SEHNR, CDR2 FQNEAQ (reference sequence). This CDR3 has 17 residues. V lost 2 bases and J lost 4; bases outside the gene matches: 8. The CDR3 region has the DNA TGTGCCAGCAGCTTATCCTTGGGACTAGCGTCATACAATGAGCAGTTCTTC. Translated: CASSLSLGLASYNEQFF.

The chain is built from TRBV28 and TRBJ1-3, with 7 bases matching TRBD1. The CDR3 length is 15 residues. The germline V gene has CDR1 MDHEN and CDR2 SYDVKM. Germline trimming cut 3 bases from V and 2 bases from J; bases unmatched to any gene: 4. The chain's CDR3 is CASSFQGGTGNTIYF. CDR3 nucleotide sequence: TGTGCCAGCAGTTTCCAGGGGGGAACTGGAAACACCATATATTTT.

The genes are TRBV10-3 and TRBJ2-7, with 8 positions matching TRBD1. Germline values: CDR1 ENHRY, CDR2 SYGVKD. The J segment lost 5 bases and the V segment lost 4 bases, leaving 7 bases of the junction unmatched. The CDR3 has 14 amino acids. The CDR3 bases are TGTGCCATCAGTGCTTCGACAGGGGAGGACGAGCAGTACTTC. Encoded protein: CAISASTGEDEQYF.

The chain is built from TRBV7-6 and TRBJ2-5; the match to TRBD2 covers 9 bases. This CDR3 has 17 residues. Germline V CDR1 and CDR2: SGHVS, FNYEAQ. Trimming cost V 1 base and J 1 base; bases outside gene matches: 7. CDR3 DNA sequence: TGTGCCAGCAGCTTAGGTGGGGCAGCGGGGGGCCAAGAGACCCAGTACTTC. It codes for CASSLGGAAGGQETQYF.

This clone was found once. V usage is TRBV29-1 and J usage is TRBJ1-1; weak D call: TRBD1 (6 bases). V gave up 7 bases and J gave up 5 bases, with 17 bases separating them. The CDR3 consists of 13 residues. Germline V gives CDR1 SQVTM, CDR2 ANQGSEA. CDR3 region: CSGGGGGKTEAFF. The CDR3 DNA sequence: TGCAGCGGGGGAGGGGGAGGTAAGACTGAAGCTTTCTTT.

This clone was observed once. The chain combines TRBV15 with TRBJ2-1; 11 nucleotides align to TRBD2. V lost 3 bases to trimming and J lost 5 bases; unmatched junction nucleotides: 6. Germline loops: CDR1 LNHNV, CDR2 YYDKDF (reference sequence). The CDR3 has 16 amino acids. The CDR3 reads CATSRGTSGNHNEQFF. CDR3 DNA: TGTGCCACCAGCAGGGGGACTAGCGGAAACCACAATGAGCAGTTCTTC.